This T cell receptor (beta chain) was recorded in a study of T cells in Graves' hyperthyroidism and ophthalmopathy. Overall study context: At initial diagnosis, before any treatment had begun, peripheral blood was obtained.

The definition of stable Graves' hyperthyroidism was no ophthalmopathy progression within 18 months. Reasons for excluding patients were uncontrolled infection, other autoimmune disease, pregnancy or lactation. This clonotype was observed a handful of times. Its antigen is undetermined. Study-wide results and limits: A model of 13 V-J pairs discriminated ophthalmopathy from stable hyperthyroidism.

The V gene's germline CDR1 is GTSNPN and CDR2 SVGIG (reference sequence). V gave up 3 bases and J gave up 1 base, with 9 bases separating them. CDR3 length: 13 amino acids. Amplification of TCR beta CDR3 regions used RNA as the template. HTBI primers were the set used in a first-round RT-PCR of the TCR CDR3. Each CDR3 protein is one row after TCRdb ran MiXCR on the multiplex PCR reads. The table records fewer than 400,000 distinct CDR3 sequences, roughly 25% of them present only once. The sample consisted of blood. The receptor's source is a man aged 50 to 59 with Graves' hyperthyroidism. The gene calls are TRBV30 and TRBJ1-1; D perhaps matches TRBD1 (5 bases). CDR3 sequence reads: CAWRRGSNTEAFF. The CDR3, as DNA: TGTGCCTGGAGAAGGGGATCGAACACTGAAGCTTTCTTT.